This TCR beta chain was retrieved from a study of vaccination effects on CD4 cells after COVID-19. The table came from immunoSEQ multiplex PCR; TCRdb's copy has only in-frame clones and leaves some out. The sample has 40,000 to 50,000 clones; more than 60% are singletons. This CDR3 contains 15 residues. The ends were cut back, 4 bases at V and 0 bases at J, with 7 bases in the middle. CDR1 is SNHLY, CDR2 FYNNEI, per germline. For this clone: The target antigen is unknown.

Before any sequencing was done, the ViraFEST assay used viral peptide pools to expand antigen-specific CD4+ T cells. Culture proceeded for about 11 days, and CD4+ T cells were then isolated. The person was diagnosed with PCR-confirmed SARS-CoV-2 infection between March and December 2020. The rearrangement uses TRBV2 and TRBJ1-6; D perhaps matches TRBD1 (5 bases). The receptor's source is a human donor who had a prior SARS-CoV-2 infection. The specimen comprised CD4+ T cells from PBMCs cultured with a peptide pool, sampled before COVID-19 vaccination. CDR3 sequence (DNA): TGTGCCAGCAGTGCCCAGGGCTCCTATAATTCACCCCTCCACTTT. This gives the protein CASSAQGSYNSPLHF.